This T cell receptor beta chain was recorded in a study of blood T cell repertoires in COVID-19. In the study overall: The United States, Italy and Spain supplied acute and convalescent COVID-19 samples. T cells, B-cell-depleted T cells, or PBMCs supplied cDNA or gDNA.

This clone was seen once. Enrollment of patients from Seattle took place during active infection, with longitudinal follow-up. The V gene's germline CDR1 is SGHTA and CDR2 FQGTGA. This CDR3 has 13 amino acids. Deletions cut 4 bases from V and 2 bases from J, with 9 bases between. In the authors' workflow: Reference gene primer amplification yielded estimated nucleated cell counts. Profiled with immunoSEQ multiplex PCR; TCRdb holds only in-frame clones, not every one. The V and J calls and clone size are taken from that table; D and trimming were inferred from the DNA. This sample yields 350,000 to 400,000 clones, of which less than 90% are seen a single time; 7.1% belongs to the top ten.

The sequenced material came from peripheral blood. The chain carries TRBV7-3 and TRBJ2-7, with D tentatively TRBD2 (5 bases). This receptor was obtained from a woman aged 55-70 years with COVID-19, enrolled during active disease. The CDR3 DNA follows: TGTGCCAGCAGCTCCGGGGTTGCCTACGAGCAGTACTTC. Translation: CASSSGVAYEQYF.